The rows below give T cell receptor beta chains drawn from one sample of a study of CD8+CD57+ T cells in acquired aplastic anemia. TCRdb ran MiXCR on the reads and lists one entry per CDR3 protein. The repertoire has about 160,000 distinct CDR3 sequences, less than 50% of them found once; the top ten carry roughly 30%. The sample taken for sequencing was sorted CD4+, CD8+, or CD8+CD57+ T cells (not recorded which) from PBMCs. These receptors were collected from a human donor with aplastic anemia. CDR3s include the opening cysteine and the closing phenylalanine or tryptophan. D genes are given only for firm matches. Rows give clone size only sometimes, using once, few, many, or a class for an expanded clone.

d_call j_call clone_size v_call cdr3_nt cdr3_aa
TRBD2 TRBJ2-1 many TRBV7-6 TGTGCCAGCAGCCCGCCCCTAGCGGGGGCCGACAATGAGCAGTTCTTC CASSPPLAGADNEQFF
- TRBJ1-4 few TRBV6-5 TGTGCCAGCAGTTACTCGACTGGGTTCGATGAAAAACTGTTTTTT CASSYSTGFDEKLFF
- TRBJ2-1 - TRBV19 TGTGCCAGTAGTATTCGGCAGGGGCCCAGGGAGCAGTTCTTC CASSIRQGPREQFF
- TRBJ1-1 many TRBV7-3 TGTGCCAGCAGCTTAAAAGGGGAGAACACTGAAGCTTTCTTT CASSLKGENTEAFF
- TRBJ2-7 few TRBV24-1 TGTGCCACCAGTGATTCCAGGGCGACCTACGAGCAGTACTTC CATSDSRATYEQYF
- TRBJ2-5 once TRBV7-2 TGTGCCAGCAGCTCCACTACCGTCCTCAGGAAGACCCAGTACTTC CASSSTTVLRKTQYF
- TRBJ1-3 - TRBV2 TGTGCCAGCAGTGAAACACAGACCGTCGGAAACACCATATATTTT CASSETQTVGNTIYF
TRBD1 TRBJ1-1 - TRBV5-6 TGTGCCAGCAGGGGACAGGGGAACACTGGAGCTTTCTTT CASRGQGNTGAFF
TRBD2 TRBJ2-7 once TRBV9 TGTGCCAGCGCCGCCGGACTAGCGGGAGAACCCTACGAGCAGTACTTC CASAAGLAGEPYEQYF
- TRBJ2-7 many TRBV29-1 TGCAGCGTGTGCCCAATGGCGAGCCACTCCTACGAGCAGTACTTC CSVCPMASHSYEQYF
- TRBJ2-6 - TRBV7-2 TGTGCCAGCAGCTTTTCACGTTTAGGAGCGGGGGCCAACGTCCTGACTTTC CASSFSRLGAGANVLTF
TRBD1 TRBJ1-3 many TRBV29-1 TGCAGCGCCACCCCACAGGGGGCTGGAAACACCATATATTTT CSATPQGAGNTIYF
- TRBJ2-2 many TRBV7-2 TGTGCCAGCAGCTTAAGGCGAGAGGTGGACACCGGGGAGCTGTTTTTT CASSLRREVDTGELFF
- TRBJ2-7 many TRBV14 TGTGCCAGCAGCCTAGGTAGCTGGATGCTCGAGCAGTACTTC CASSLGSWMLEQYF
TRBD1 TRBJ2-7 - TRBV15 TGTGCCACCAGCAGCGGGACAAGGGGGCTCTACGAGCAGTACTTC CATSSGTRGLYEQYF
- TRBJ1-6 - TRBV2 TGTGCCAGCAGTGAAGGCAGGCGAAGCCAGAATTTC CASSEGRRSQNF
- TRBJ2-3 - TRBV27 TGTGCCAGCAGCACTACTTCAGGGGCAGATACGCAGTATTTT CASSTTSGADTQYF
- TRBJ2-5 many TRBV19 TGTGCCAGTACTCAGGGGTCGATGTACCAAGAGACCCAGTACTTC CASTQGSMYQETQYF
- TRBJ2-7 - TRBV20-1 TGCAGTGCTGACAACACCCGGACACCCCAGAAAGGGAACGAGCAGTACTTC CSADNTRTPQKGNEQYF
- TRBJ2-3 - TRBV7-9 TGTGCCAGCAGCTTAGCGACAGACACAGATACGCAGTATTTT CASSLATDTDTQYF
TRBD2 TRBJ2-2 - TRBV7-2 TGTGCCAGCAGCTTAAGCGGGGGGACCACCGGGGAGCTGTTTTTT CASSLSGGTTGELFF
TRBD1 TRBJ1-5 many TRBV2 TGTGCCAGCAGTGAGGGACAGGGGTACGGGTCCCAGCATTTT CASSEGQGYGSQHF
- TRBJ2-7 - TRBV2 TGTGCCAGCAGCCTGGGGAGTATCGGCGAGCAGTACTTC CASSLGSIGEQYF
TRBD1 TRBJ1-2 many TRBV9 TGTGCCAGCAGCGTAGAAGGGGGCGGCTACACCTTC CASSVEGGGYTF
- TRBJ1-2 many TRBV3-1 TGTGCCAGCAGCGGATACCCCAAACAGGAAATTCTGGGCTACACCTTC CASSGYPKQEILGYTF
- TRBJ2-1 few TRBV11-2 TGTGCCAGCAGCTTTTTGAGATGGCGGAGCTACAATGAGCAGTTCTTC CASSFLRWRSYNEQFF